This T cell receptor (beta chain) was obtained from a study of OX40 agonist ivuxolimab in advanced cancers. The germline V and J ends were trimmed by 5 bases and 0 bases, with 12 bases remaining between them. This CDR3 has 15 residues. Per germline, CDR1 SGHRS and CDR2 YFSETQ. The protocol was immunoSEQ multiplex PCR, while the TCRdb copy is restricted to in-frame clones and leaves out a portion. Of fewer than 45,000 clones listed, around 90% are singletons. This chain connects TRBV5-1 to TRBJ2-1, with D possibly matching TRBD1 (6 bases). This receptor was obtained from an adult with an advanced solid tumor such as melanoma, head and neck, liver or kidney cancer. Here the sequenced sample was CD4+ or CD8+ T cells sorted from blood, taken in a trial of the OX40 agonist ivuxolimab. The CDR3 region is CASSGGGSSYNEQFF. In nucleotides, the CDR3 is TGCGCCAGCAGTGGTGGGGGCAGCTCCTACAATGAGCAGTTCTTC.